One and the same sample provided the 24 T cell receptor beta chains below, sequenced in a study of blood T cell repertoires in COVID-19. Clones were sequenced by immunoSEQ multiplex PCR, and TCRdb holds only the in-frame ones, with some missing. The data show 250,000 to 300,000 clones, approximately 81% seen once. The source material was PBMCs or T cells enriched from blood (not recorded which). These receptors were taken from a woman in her forties or fifties who had been exposed to COVID-19.

The chain employs TRBV5-1 and TRBJ1-2; 10 nucleotides match TRBD1. The CDR3 sequence is 12 residues long. Trimming removed 7 bases from V and 3 bases from J; junction bases left unmatched: 0. Germline V lookup: CDR1 SGHRS, CDR2 YFSETQ. This chain's CDR3 is CASGTGDYGYTF. Written as DNA, the CDR3 is TGCGCCAGCGGGACAGGGGACTATGGCTACACCTTC. The full variable domain, its missing parts supplied by reference TRBV5-1 and TRBJ1-2, is KAGVTQTPRYLIKTRGQQVTLSCSPISGHRSVSWYQQTPGQGLQFLFEYFSETQRNKGNFPGRFSGRQFSNSRSEMNVSTLELGDSALYLCASGTGDYGYTFGSGTRLTVV.

The V gene is TRBV25-1, the J gene TRBJ1-4; D gene ambiguous. Germline values: CDR1 MGHDK, CDR2 SYGVNS. V was shortened by 6 bases and J by 14 bases, with 16 bases between the two germline ends. This CDR3 is built from 12 residues. The CDR3 region has the DNA TGTGCCAGCAGACGGGGAGAAAACCGCCTGTTTTTT. Protein sequence: CASRRGENRLFF.

V usage is TRBV6-2 or TRBV6-3 and J usage is TRBJ1-2, with D maybe TRBD1 (6 bases). Trimming took 6 bases from V and 3 from J, leaving 11 bases between them. CDR1 and CDR2 from the germline V gene are MNHEY and SVGEGT. This CDR3 comprises 13 residues. CDR3 coding DNA: TGTGCCAGCAGCCCCTCAGGGGACTATGGCTACACCTTC. This gives the protein CASSPSGDYGYTF.

The chain combines TRBV11-2 with TRBJ2-7; possibly TRBD1 for D (6 bases). The CDR3 totals 15 residues. CDR1 and CDR2 from the germline V gene are SGHAT and FQNNGV. V was shortened by 3 bases and J by 4 bases, with 16 bases between the two germline ends. The CDR3 loop reads CASSFLSGTPYEQYF. CDR3 DNA sequence: TGTGCCAGCAGCTTCCTATCCGGGACACCATACGAGCAGTACTTC.

The chain carries TRBV5-1 and TRBJ1-1, with D hard to call. Germline V CDR1 and CDR2: SGHRS, YFSETQ. With 4 bases removed from V and 3 bases from J, the gap between germline ends came to 13 bases. This CDR3 has 14 residues. This chain's CDR3 is CASSPGGWDTEAFF. CDR3 in DNA: TGCGCCAGCAGCCCGGGAGGTTGGGACACTGAAGCTTTCTTT.

The V call is TRBV12-3 or TRBV12-4, the J call TRBJ2-7; 7 bases fit TRBD1. J gave up 3 bases and V 4 bases, and 3 bases lay outside the gene matches. CDR3 length: 13 residues. The CDR3 DNA follows: TGTGCCAGCAGTTGGGACAGCGACTACGAGCAGTACTTC. Its protein is CASSWDSDYEQYF.

V usage is TRBV30 and J usage is TRBJ2-7, with D perhaps matching TRBD1 (6 bases). Trimming left V 5 bases short and J 0 bases short, with 17 bases between. Germline CDR1 is GTSNPN and CDR2 is SVGIG (reference sequence). The CDR3 contains 15 residues. The CDR3 loop reads CAWGPGHLSSYEQYF. For the CDR3, the DNA is TGTGCCTGGGGCCCGGGACACCTGAGCTCCTACGAGCAGTACTTC. Variable domain in full (rest from reference TRBV30 and TRBJ2-7): SQTIHQWPATLVQPVGSPLSLECTVEGTSNPNLYWYRQAAGRGLQLLFYSVGIGQISSEVPQNLSASRPQDRQFILSSKKLLLSDSGFYLCAWGPGHLSSYEQYFGPGTRLTVT.

The gene calls are TRBV30 and TRBJ2-2; D might be TRBD2 (5 bases). CDR1 and CDR2 from the germline V gene are GTSNPN and SVGIG (reference sequence). The CDR3 is 12 residues long. Trimming cost V 4 bases and J 7 bases, with 10 bases left between them. Written as DNA, the CDR3 is TGTGCCTGGAAGCGGACTTACGGGGAGCTGTTTTTT. Translating gives CAWKRTYGELFF.

This clone has at least ten counts. DNA for the CDR3: TGTGCCAGCAGCCAAGTCAGAGGGACTAGGTGGGCCGCAGATACGCAGTATTTT. Its protein product is CASSQVRGTRWAADTQYF. The chain links TRBV4-2 to TRBJ2-3, with 8 bases aligning to TRBD2. The CDR3 covers 18 residues. Germline trimming cut 1 base from V and 4 bases from J; bases unmatched to any gene: 13. Looked up from germline, CDR1 is LGHNA and CDR2 is YNFKEQ.

This sequence joins TRBV28 and TRBJ1-2, with 9 bases aligning to TRBD1. Trimming cost V 4 bases and J 4 bases; bases outside gene matches: 7. The CDR3 extends over 15 amino acids. Germline CDR1 is MDHEN and CDR2 is SYDVKM. The CDR3 protein is CASSSPGQGSYGYTF. Here the CDR3 DNA reads TGTGCCAGCAGTTCCCCGGGACAGGGATCCTATGGCTACACCTTC.

This clone was detected once. The chain employs TRBV7-8 and TRBJ1-1; D gene uncertain. This CDR3 has 13 residues. The ends were cut back, 5 bases at V and 6 bases at J, with 13 bases in the middle. Germline values: CDR1 SGHVS, CDR2 FQNEAQ. CDR3 nucleotide sequence: TGTGCCAGCAGCGCCGGTCGTACGTCTGAAGCTTTCTTT. This sequence encodes CASSAGRTSEAFF.

This chain joins TRBV6-2 or TRBV6-3 and TRBJ1-2; D perhaps matches TRBD1 (6 bases). Trimming removed 5 bases from V and 8 bases from J, with 18 bases in between. The CDR3 has 14 residues. Germline V gene lookup returns CDR1 MNHEY and CDR2 SVGEGT. In nucleotides, the CDR3 is TGTGCCAGCAGTGACCCGATCGACAGGAGAGGCTACACCTTC. Protein product: CASSDPIDRRGYTF.

The chain joins TRBV29-1 to TRBJ1-2; TRBD1 is a possible D gene (5 bases). Trimming pared 4 bases from V and 3 bases from J, leaving 9 bases between. The germline V gene has CDR1 SQVTM and CDR2 ANQGSEA. The CDR3 runs 12 residues. The CDR3 nucleotides are TGCAGCGTTGTAGTAGGGGACTATGGCTACACCTTC. This translates into CSVVVGDYGYTF.

The chain uses TRBV5-1 and TRBJ1-4; TRBD1 agrees at 8 bases. The V gene end was trimmed by 4 bases and the J gene end by 6 bases; junction bases not matched to a gene: 2. This CDR3 has 13 amino acids. In germline, CDR1 is SGHRS, CDR2 YFSETQ. The CDR3 coding sequence is TGCGCCAGCAGCGGGACAGGAGATGAAAAACTGTTTTTT. Its translation is CASSGTGDEKLFF. Full variable domain (missing parts from reference TRBV5-1 and TRBJ1-4): KAGVTQTPRYLIKTRGQQVTLSCSPISGHRSVSWYQQTPGQGLQFLFEYFSETQRNKGNFPGRFSGRQFSNSRSEMNVSTLELGDSALYLCASSGTGDEKLFFGSGTQLSVL.

The chain links TRBV25-1 to TRBJ1-2; TRBD1 agrees at 8 bases. The CDR3 is made up of 14 amino acids. V trimming: 5 bases; J trimming: 7 bases; junction bases outside the gene matches: 9. CDR1 and CDR2 from the germline V gene are MGHDK and SYGVNS. DNA for the CDR3: TGTGCCAGCAGTCCAGGGGGCAGTATGGCTGGCTACACCTTC. It yields the protein CASSPGGSMAGYTF.

The chain joins TRBV6-5 to TRBJ2-3; possible D gene TRBD1, 5 bases. V was pared by 5 bases and J by 4 bases, with 13 bases between. The germline V gene has CDR1 MNHEY and CDR2 SVGAGI. The CDR3 is made up of 14 amino acids. The CDR3 protein is CASSNSRVPDTQYF. The CDR3 DNA is TGTGCCAGCAGTAATAGCAGGGTACCAGATACGCAGTATTTT.

This clone has only a few counts. The V and J genes are TRBV9 and TRBJ2-3; 12 bases line up with TRBD2. Germline trimming cut 3 bases from V and 2 bases from J; bases unmatched to any gene: 7. The length of the CDR3 is 17 residues. Germline CDR1 SGDLS, CDR2 YYNGEE. The CDR3 here is CASSASTSGGLTDTQYF. The CDR3 bases are TGTGCCAGCAGCGCCTCAACTAGCGGGGGGCTCACAGATACGCAGTATTTT.

This clone was detected only once. The CDR3 sequence is CASSQGTLGGNTIYF. DNA for the CDR3: TGTGCCAGCAGCCAAGGGACGTTAGGAGGGAACACCATATATTTT. This chain links TRBV3-1 (or the pseudogene TRBV3-2) with TRBJ1-3; no firm D call. This CDR3 is 15 amino acids long. V was shortened by 1 base and J by 7 bases, with 14 bases between the two germline ends. The V gene's germline CDR1 is LGHDT and CDR2 YNNKEL (reference sequence).

V and J are TRBV9 and TRBJ2-2; 7 bases match TRBD2. Germline CDR1 is SGDLS and CDR2 is YYNGEE. Trimming cost V 4 bases and J 4 bases; bases outside gene matches: 7. The CDR3 covers 15 residues. The CDR3 spells CASSTQGGSTGELFF. CDR3 nucleotides: TGTGCCAGCAGCACCCAGGGAGGGAGCACCGGGGAGCTGTTTTTT.

The chain carries TRBV9 and TRBJ2-1, with TRBD1 matching over 9 bases. The J segment lost 3 bases and the V segment lost 3 bases, leaving 1 base of the junction unmatched. The germline gives CDR1 SGDLS, CDR2 YYNGEE. The CDR3 is 14 amino acids. The CDR3 region has the DNA TGTGCCAGCAGCGGGGGACAGGGCTACAATGAGCAGTTCTTC. It is translated as CASSGGQGYNEQFF.

J is TRBJ1-5 and V is TRBV27; 10 nucleotides agree with TRBD1. V was clipped by 5 bases and J by 6 bases; unmatched bases: 19. The CDR3 is 19 residues long. Germline V gene sequence: CDR1 MNHEY, CDR2 SMNVEV (reference sequence). Here the CDR3 reads CASSPKIGLTGGAGQPQHF. The CDR3 bases are TGTGCCAGCAGTCCGAAAATAGGCCTGACAGGGGGCGCAGGTCAGCCCCAGCATTTT.

The V gene is TRBV27, the J gene TRBJ2-5; D not certain. The germline V and J ends were trimmed by 1 base and 1 base, with 7 bases remaining between them. The germline CDR1 and CDR2 sequences are MNHEY and SMNVEV (reference sequence). This CDR3 spans 14 amino acids. DNA of the CDR3: TGTGCCAGCAGTTTATGGGCCAGCCAAGAGACCCAGTACTTC. Its protein product is CASSLWASQETQYF.

The chain combines TRBV19 with TRBJ2-7; maybe TRBD2 (5 bases). The V end was cut by 5 bases, the J end by 5 bases, with 10 bases between. The germline gives CDR1 LNHDA, CDR2 SQIVND (reference sequence). This CDR3 region has 12 residues. CDR3 sequence reads: CASSPRTDEQYF. Here the CDR3 DNA reads TGTGCCAGTAGTCCCCGGACTGACGAGCAGTACTTC.

This chain links TRBV7-2 with TRBJ2-5, with TRBD1 as a possible D gene (6 bases). Germline assignment: CDR1 SGHTA and CDR2 FQGNSA. V shed 2 bases and J shed 5 bases, with 18 bases lying between them. The CDR3 length is 16 residues. The CDR3: CASSLSPRNRVETQYF. Here the CDR3 DNA reads TGTGCCAGCAGCTTATCCCCCCGGAACAGGGTGGAGACCCAGTACTTC.